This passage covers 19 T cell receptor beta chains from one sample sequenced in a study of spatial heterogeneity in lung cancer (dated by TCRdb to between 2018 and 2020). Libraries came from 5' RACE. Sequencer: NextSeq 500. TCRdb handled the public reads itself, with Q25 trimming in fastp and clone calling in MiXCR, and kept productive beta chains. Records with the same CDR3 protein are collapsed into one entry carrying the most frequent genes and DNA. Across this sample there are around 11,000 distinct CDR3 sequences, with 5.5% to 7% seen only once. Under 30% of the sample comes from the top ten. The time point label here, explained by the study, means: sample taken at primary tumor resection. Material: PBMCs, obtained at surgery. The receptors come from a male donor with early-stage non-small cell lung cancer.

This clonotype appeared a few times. The CDR3 sequence: CASSYSGTSGIYNEQFF. CDR3 nucleotides: TGTGCCAGCAGTTACTCCGGGACTAGCGGAATCTACAATGAGCAGTTCTTC. The chain uses TRBV6-2 or TRBV6-3 and TRBJ2-1; TRBD2 aligns across 11 bases. The CDR3 consists of 17 residues. The germline CDR1 and CDR2 sequences are MNHEY and SVGEGT. V trimming: 0 bases; J trimming: 3 bases; junction bases outside the gene matches: 4.

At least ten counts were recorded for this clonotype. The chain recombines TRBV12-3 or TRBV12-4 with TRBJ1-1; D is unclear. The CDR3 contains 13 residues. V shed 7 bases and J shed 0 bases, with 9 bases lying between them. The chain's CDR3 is CASKGGMNTEAFF. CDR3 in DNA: TGTGCCAGCAAGGGAGGCATGAACACTGAAGCTTTCTTT.

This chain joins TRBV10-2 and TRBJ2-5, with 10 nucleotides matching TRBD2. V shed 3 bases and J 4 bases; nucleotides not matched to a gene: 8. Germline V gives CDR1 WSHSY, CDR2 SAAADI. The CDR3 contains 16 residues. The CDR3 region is CASSEPRAGGGETQYF. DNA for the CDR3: TGCGCCAGCAGTGAACCAAGAGCGGGAGGGGGAGAGACCCAGTACTTC.

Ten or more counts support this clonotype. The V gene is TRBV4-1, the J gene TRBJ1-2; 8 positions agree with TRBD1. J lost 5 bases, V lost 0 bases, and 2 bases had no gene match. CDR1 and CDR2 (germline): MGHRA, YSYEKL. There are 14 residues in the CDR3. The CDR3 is CASSQETGGYGYTF. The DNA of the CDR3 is TGCGCCAGCAGCCAAGAAACAGGGGGATATGGCTACACCTTC.

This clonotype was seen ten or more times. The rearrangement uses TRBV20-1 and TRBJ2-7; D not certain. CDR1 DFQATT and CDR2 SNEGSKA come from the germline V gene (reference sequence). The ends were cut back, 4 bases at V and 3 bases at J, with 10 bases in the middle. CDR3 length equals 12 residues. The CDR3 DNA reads TGCAGTGCTATCGGTCCTTTCTACGAGCAGTACTTC. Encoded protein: CSAIGPFYEQYF.

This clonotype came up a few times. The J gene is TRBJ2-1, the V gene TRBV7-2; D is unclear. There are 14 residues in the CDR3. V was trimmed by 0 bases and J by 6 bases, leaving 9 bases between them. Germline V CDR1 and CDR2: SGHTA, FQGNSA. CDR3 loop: CASSLASSSNEQFF. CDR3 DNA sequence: TGTGCCAGCAGCTTAGCCTCCAGCTCCAATGAGCAGTTCTTC.

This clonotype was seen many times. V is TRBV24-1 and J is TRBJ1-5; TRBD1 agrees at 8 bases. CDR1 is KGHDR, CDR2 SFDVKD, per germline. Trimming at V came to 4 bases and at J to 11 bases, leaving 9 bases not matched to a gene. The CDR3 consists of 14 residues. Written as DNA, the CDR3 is TGTGCCACCAGTGACCCCCCCCCGGGACAGGCCCAGCATTTT. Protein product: CATSDPPPGQAQHF.

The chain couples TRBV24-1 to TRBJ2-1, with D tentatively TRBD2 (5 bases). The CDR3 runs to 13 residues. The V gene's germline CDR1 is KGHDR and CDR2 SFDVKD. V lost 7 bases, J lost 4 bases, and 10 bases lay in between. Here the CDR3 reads CATSFSGYNEQFF. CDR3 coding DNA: TGTGCCACCAGCTTCTCGGGGTACAATGAGCAGTTCTTC.

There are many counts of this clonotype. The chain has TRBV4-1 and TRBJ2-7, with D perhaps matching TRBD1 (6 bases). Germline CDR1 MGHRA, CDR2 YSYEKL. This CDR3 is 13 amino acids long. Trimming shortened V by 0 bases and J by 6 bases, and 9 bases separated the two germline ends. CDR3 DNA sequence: TGCGCCAGCAGCCAAGATCCCAGGGGCGAGCAGTACTTC. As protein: CASSQDPRGEQYF.

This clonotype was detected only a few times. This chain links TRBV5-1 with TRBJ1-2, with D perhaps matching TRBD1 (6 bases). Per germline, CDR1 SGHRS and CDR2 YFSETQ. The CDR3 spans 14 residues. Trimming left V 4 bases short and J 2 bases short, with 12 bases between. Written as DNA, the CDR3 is TGCGCCAGCAGCCTGGGACAACCGAACTATGGCTACACCTTC. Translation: CASSLGQPNYGYTF.

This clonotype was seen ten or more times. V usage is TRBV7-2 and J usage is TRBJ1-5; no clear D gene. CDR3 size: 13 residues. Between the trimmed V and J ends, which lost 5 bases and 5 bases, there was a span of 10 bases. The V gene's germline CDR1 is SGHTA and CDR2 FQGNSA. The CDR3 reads CASSRQYDQPQHF. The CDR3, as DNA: TGTGCCAGCAGCAGGCAGTATGATCAGCCCCAGCATTTT.

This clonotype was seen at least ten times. CDR3 in DNA: TGTGCCAGCTCACCACCGTCGACAGGGGTGAACACTGAAGCTTTCTTT. Its translation is CASSPPSTGVNTEAFF. V and J are TRBV18 and TRBJ1-1; 8 nucleotides line up with TRBD1. CDR1 and CDR2 (germline): KGHSH, LQKENI. V dropped 0 bases and J dropped 0; count of bases not matched to a gene: 3. This CDR3 is 16 amino acids long.

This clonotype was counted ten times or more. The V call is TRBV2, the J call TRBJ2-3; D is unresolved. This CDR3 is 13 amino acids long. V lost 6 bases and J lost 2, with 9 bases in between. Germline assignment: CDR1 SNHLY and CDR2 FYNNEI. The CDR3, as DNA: TGTGCCAGCAGCGGCCGGACCACAGATACGCAGTATTTT. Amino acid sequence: CASSGRTTDTQYF.

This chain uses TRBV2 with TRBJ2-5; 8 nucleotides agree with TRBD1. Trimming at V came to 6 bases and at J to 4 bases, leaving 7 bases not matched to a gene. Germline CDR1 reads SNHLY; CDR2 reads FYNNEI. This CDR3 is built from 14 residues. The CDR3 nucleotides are TGTGCCAGCAGGGAAACGGGACAGGCAGAGACCCAGTACTTC. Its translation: CASRETGQAETQYF.

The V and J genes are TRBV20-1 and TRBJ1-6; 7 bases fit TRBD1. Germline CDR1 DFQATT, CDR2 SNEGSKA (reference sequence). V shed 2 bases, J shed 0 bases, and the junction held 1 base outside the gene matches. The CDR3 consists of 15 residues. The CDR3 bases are TGCAGTGCTAGACACAGGGGCTCCTATAATTCACCCCTCCACTTT. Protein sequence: CSARHRGSYNSPLHF.

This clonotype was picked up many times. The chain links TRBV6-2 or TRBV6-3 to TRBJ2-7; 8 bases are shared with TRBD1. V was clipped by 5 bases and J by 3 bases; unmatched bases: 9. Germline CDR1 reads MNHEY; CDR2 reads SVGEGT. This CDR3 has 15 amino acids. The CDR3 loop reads CASSLDRGPLYEQYF. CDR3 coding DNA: TGTGCCAGCAGTCTTGACAGGGGACCTCTCTACGAGCAGTACTTC.

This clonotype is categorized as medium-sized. This CDR3 reads CASSPNQSGGPMWSDTQYF. The CDR3 DNA reads as TGTGCCAGCAGCCCCAATCAGAGCGGGGGGCCGATGTGGTCAGATACGCAGTATTTT. The chain carries TRBV11-2 and TRBJ2-3, with TRBD2 matching over 9 bases. The germline gives CDR1 SGHAT, CDR2 FQNNGV. CDR3 length equals 19 residues. After removal of 5 bases from V and 4 bases from J, the junction contained 19 bases not matched to a gene.

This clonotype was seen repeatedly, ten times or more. The CDR3 loop is CASSLSYQETQYF. The CDR3, as DNA: TGTGCCAGCAGTTTATCGTACCAAGAGACCCAGTACTTC. The chain has TRBV27 and TRBJ2-5; no definite D call. The germline V and J ends were trimmed by 0 bases and 0 bases, with 2 bases remaining between them. This CDR3 contains 13 residues. Germline-derived CDR1 and CDR2 are MNHEY and SMNVEV (reference sequence).

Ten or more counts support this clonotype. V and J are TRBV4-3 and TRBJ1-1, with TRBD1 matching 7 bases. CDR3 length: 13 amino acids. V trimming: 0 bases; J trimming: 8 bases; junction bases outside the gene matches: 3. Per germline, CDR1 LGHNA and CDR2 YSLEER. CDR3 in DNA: TGCGCCAGCAGCCAAGATGGGACAGCGGAAGCTTTCTTT. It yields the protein CASSQDGTAEAFF.